These 21 T cell receptor beta chains originate from one sample sequenced in a study of beta chain features in type 1 diabetes. Expressed TCRB transcripts were sequenced because the entire RNA isolate underwent reverse transcription. Sequenced by immunoSEQ multiplex PCR; TCRdb stores in-frame clones only, minus some. The sample has about 340,000 clones, less than 9.5% seen once. Specimen: central memory CD4+ T cells from blood. These receptors came from a woman between 18 and 30 years old in good health.

The chain recombines TRBV29-1 with TRBJ2-3, with TRBD2 identical over 11 bases. The CDR3 has 18 amino acids. Germline V lookup: CDR1 SQVTM, CDR2 ANQGSEA. Trimming at V came to 0 bases and at J to 4 bases, leaving 12 bases not matched to a gene. CDR3 in DNA: TGCAGCGTTGAAGATATTCTAGCGGGAGGTCACCAGGCAGATACGCAGTATTTT. Protein product: CSVEDILAGGHQADTQYF.

The chain links TRBV18 to TRBJ1-2; 11 bases align to TRBD1. The trim removed 3 bases at V and 6 bases at J, leaving 3 bases unmatched. The CDR3 extends over 14 amino acids. The germline V gene has CDR1 KGHSH and CDR2 LQKENI. The DNA for the CDR3 is TGTGCCAGCTCACCTCCGGACAGGGGGCATGGCTACACCTTC. Its translation: CASSPPDRGHGYTF.

The gene calls are TRBV6-6 and TRBJ2-1; no clear D. The CDR3 consists of 14 residues. Per germline, CDR1 MNHNY and CDR2 SVGAGI (reference sequence). The V gene lost 5 bases and the J gene lost 5 bases, with 13 bases spanning the gap. The CDR3, as DNA: TGTGCCAGCAGTGCTCGGCTCCTGAACAATGAGCAGTTCTTC. Amino acid sequence: CASSARLLNNEQFF.

This clone was counted between two and nine times. The chain has TRBV19 and TRBJ1-2; 7 nucleotides line up with TRBD1. Trimming took 3 bases from V and 8 from J; bases not matched to a gene: 18. The CDR3 is 17 amino acids. Germline loops: CDR1 LNHDA, CDR2 SQIVND (reference sequence). CDR3 amino acids: CASSIPPTGSLIGGYTF. For the CDR3, the DNA is TGTGCCAGTAGTATCCCCCCGACAGGGTCCCTCATCGGGGGCTACACCTTC.

Remarks on this clone: Its ends do not fully match the called genes, so a read error is possible. The CDR3 DNA is TGTGCTAGCAGCCCAGGGCGAAATCAGCCCCAGCATTTT. It encodes CASSPGRNQPQHF. The gene calls are TRBV7-7 and TRBJ1-5; a weak D match, TRBD1 (5 bases). The CDR3 contains 13 residues. Germline values: CDR1 SSHAT, CDR2 FNYEAQ (reference sequence).

This clone was counted between two and nine times. The chain links TRBV4-2 to TRBJ2-7, with no clear D. Trimming cost V 0 bases and J 5 bases, with 8 bases left between them. Germline loops: CDR1 LGHNA, CDR2 YNFKEQ. The CDR3 has 13 residues. The CDR3: CASSQDLRHEQYF. The CDR3 DNA is TGTGCCAGCAGCCAAGATCTGCGTCACGAGCAGTACTTC.

This clone was found a few times. V usage is TRBV29-1 and J usage is TRBJ2-5, with a possible D match to TRBD1 (6 bases). Looked up from germline, CDR1 is SQVTM and CDR2 is ANQGSEA. The CDR3 length is 12 residues. The V gene lost 5 bases and the J gene lost 2 bases, with 9 bases spanning the gap. CDR3 nucleotide sequence: TGCAGCGTTTCGAGGGGGCAAGAGACCCAGTACTTC. Translated, it gives CSVSRGQETQYF.

This clone was detected only a few times. V and J are TRBV6-5 and TRBJ2-2; D gene ambiguous. This CDR3 has 14 amino acids. With 0 bases removed from V and 4 bases from J, the gap between germline ends came to 6 bases. From germline, CDR1 is MNHEY and CDR2 SVGAGI. The CDR3, as DNA: TGTGCCAGCAGTTACTCAGGCTTCACCGGGGAGCTGTTTTTT. Protein: CASSYSGFTGELFF.

The rearrangement joins TRBV28 to TRBJ1-5; D gene uncertain. The CDR3 sequence is 15 residues long. CDR1 MDHEN and CDR2 SYDVKM come from the germline V gene. Trimming shortened V by 7 bases and J by 1 base, and 14 bases separated the two germline ends. The CDR3 bases are TGTGCCAGCAACCCTGGCCATCTGAGCAATCAGCCCCAGCATTTT. It encodes CASNPGHLSNQPQHF.

This clone was seen only a few times. One base away lies a much larger clone, so this may be a sequencing read error. The chain links TRBV28 to TRBJ2-5; the D call may be TRBD1 or TRBD2 (5 bases each). Germline-derived CDR1 and CDR2 are MDHEN and SYDVKM. V gave up 6 bases and J gave up 3 bases, with 17 bases separating them. The CDR3 has 15 amino acids. CDR3 bases: TGTGCCAGCAGCGGACATACTAGGGCGGAAGAGACCCAGTACTTC. Translated: CASSGHTRAEETQYF.

This clone was seen a few times. The chain has TRBV6-5 and TRBJ1-5; 8 positions match TRBD1. The CDR3 extends over 14 amino acids. The V gene end was trimmed by 8 bases and the J gene end by 3 bases; junction bases not matched to a gene: 6. Germline V CDR1 and CDR2: MNHEY, SVGAGI. Here the CDR3 reads CASGAGQANQPQHF. The CDR3 DNA is TGTGCCAGCGGCGCGGGACAGGCCAATCAGCCCCAGCATTTT.

This clone occurred a few times. The chain is built from TRBV7-9 and TRBJ2-1, with D uncertain. CDR1 and CDR2 (germline): SEHNR, FQNEAQ (reference sequence). The CDR3 consists of 14 residues. V gave up 1 base and J gave up 6 bases, with 10 bases separating them. The CDR3 DNA reads TGTGCCAGCAGCTTAGTTAGATTTGCCAATGAGCAGTTCTTC. It yields the protein CASSLVRFANEQFF.

This clone was picked up many times. The rearrangement links TRBV18 to TRBJ2-2, with D possibly matching TRBD2 (6 bases). This CDR3 spans 15 amino acids. The ends were cut back, 2 bases at V and 3 bases at J, with 10 bases in the middle. CDR1 and CDR2 (germline): KGHSH, LQKENI. CDR3: CASSPTGSDTGELFF. For the CDR3, the DNA is TGTGCCAGCTCACCAACCGGGAGCGACACCGGGGAGCTGTTTTTT.

This clone was seen a handful of times. This sequence joins TRBV7-2 and TRBJ2-5; 11 positions agree with TRBD2. Germline CDR1 and CDR2: SGHTA and FQGNSA. Germline trimming cut 7 bases from V and 2 bases from J; bases unmatched to any gene: 6. CDR3 length equals 15 residues. The DNA for the CDR3 is TGTGCCAGCAAGATACTAGCGGGAGAGCAAGAGACCCAGTACTTC. It is translated as CASKILAGEQETQYF.

This CDR3 reads CSVDAENSPHYGYTF. In nucleotides, the CDR3 is TGCAGCGTTGACGCAGAGAATTCCCCTCATTATGGCTACACCTTC. This chain connects TRBV29-1 to TRBJ1-2; D unresolved. The V and J ends lost 3 bases and 5 bases respectively, with 19 bases between them. The CDR3 runs 15 residues. Germline CDR1 and CDR2: SQVTM and ANQGSEA. Full variable domain (remainder filled in from reference TRBV29-1 and TRBJ1-2): SAVISQKPSRDICQRGTSLTIQCQVDSQVTMMFWYRQQPGQSLTLIATANQGSEATYESGFVIDKFPISRPNLTFSTLTVSNMSPEDSSIYLCSVDAENSPHYGYTFGSGTRLTVV.

CDR3 DNA: TGTGCCAGCAGTACCGAGACGAACTATGGCTACACCTTC. Its translation is CASSTETNYGYTF. This sequence joins TRBV2 and TRBJ1-2; D remains ambiguous. V gave up 5 bases and J gave up 2 bases, with 9 bases separating them. The CDR3 length is 13 residues. CDR1 is SNHLY, CDR2 FYNNEI, per germline.

This clone was detected a few times. The chain links TRBV2 to TRBJ2-7; D may match TRBD1 or TRBD2 (5 bases each). The CDR3 runs to 14 residues. Germline assignment: CDR1 SNHLY and CDR2 FYNNEI. Trimming took off 6 bases at V and 6 bases at J, with 18 bases between the two ends. The CDR3 spells CASSPVGTGSEQYF. CDR3 in DNA: TGTGCCAGCAGCCCCGTCGGGACGGGTTCCGAGCAGTACTTC. Full variable domain (rest looked up from reference TRBV2 and TRBJ2-7): EPEVTQTPSHQVTQMGQEVILRCVPISNHLYFYWYRQILGQKVEFLVSFYNNEISEKSEIFDDQFSVERPDGSNFTLKIRSTKLEDSAMYFCASSPVGTGSEQYFGPGTRLTVT.

This clone turned up a few times. The gene calls are TRBV7-9 and TRBJ2-3; possible D gene TRBD2, 6 bases. The V gene lost 2 bases and the J gene lost 3 bases, with 12 bases spanning the gap. In germline, CDR1 is SEHNR, CDR2 FQNEAQ (reference sequence). This CDR3 comprises 15 residues. CDR3 protein: CASSLRDAGTDTQYF. The CDR3 DNA reads TGTGCCAGCAGCTTAAGGGATGCGGGGACAGATACGCAGTATTTT. Supplemented by reference TRBV7-9 and TRBJ2-3, the full variable domain reads DTGVSQNPRHKITKRGQNVTFRCDPISEHNRLYWYRQTLGQGPEFLTYFQNEAQLEKSRLLSDRFSAERPKGSFSTLEIQRTEQGDSAMYLCASSLRDAGTDTQYFGPGTRLTVL.

The V call is TRBV7-9, the J call TRBJ2-1, with 8 bases that match TRBD1. This CDR3 has 13 residues. Per the germline V gene, CDR1 is SEHNR and CDR2 is FQNEAQ (reference sequence). Unmatched junction bases numbered 5, after V lost 1 base and J lost 12 bases. The DNA for the CDR3 is TGTGCCAGCAGCTTAGATCAGGGGGCGGCGCAGTTCTTC. This codes for CASSLDQGAAQFF.

This clone was seen many times. The V call is TRBV5-6, the J call TRBJ2-7; the match to TRBD2 covers 12 bases. From germline, CDR1 is SGHDT and CDR2 YYEEEE. The length of the CDR3 is 15 residues. Germline trimming cut 4 bases from V and 3 bases from J; bases unmatched to any gene: 5. The CDR3 sequence: CASSGGLAGFYEQYF. The CDR3 nucleotides read TGTGCCAGCAGCGGGGGACTAGCGGGTTTCTACGAGCAGTACTTC.

The chain links TRBV2 to TRBJ2-7; TRBD2 matches 8 bases. With V trimmed by 8 bases and J by 12 bases, 15 bases remained unmatched. This CDR3 comprises 13 residues. CDR1 is SNHLY and CDR2 is FYNNEI in the germline V gene. CDR3 sequence reads: CASSVGGRLMSYF. CDR3 DNA sequence: TGTGCCAGCTCAGTTGGCGGGAGGCTGATGTCGTACTTC.